The 26 T cell receptor beta chains below come from one sample, sequenced in a study of blood T cell repertoires in COVID-19. Profiling relied on immunoSEQ multiplex PCR, and the TCRdb table lists in-frame clones only, not all of them. The top ten clones hold roughly 6.7% of a sample with 50,000 to 85,000 clones, approximately 82% of them seen once. The source material was peripheral blood. The receptors derive from a man between 60 and 70 years old with acute or convalescent COVID-19.

The chain links TRBV2 to TRBJ2-2, with 12 bases matching TRBD2. The germline CDR1 and CDR2 sequences are SNHLY and FYNNEI. V shed 6 bases, J shed 2 bases, and the junction held 4 bases outside the gene matches. The CDR3 spans 16 residues. For the CDR3, the DNA is TGTGCCAGCAGGAAGACTAGCGGGGGCAACACCGGGGAGCTGTTTTTT. It yields the protein CASRKTSGGNTGELFF.

CDR3 region: CASSVTAEAFF. For the CDR3, the DNA is TGTGCCAGCAGCGTGACAGCTGAAGCTTTCTTT. J is TRBJ1-1 and V is TRBV7-2, with D tentatively TRBD1 (5 bases). CDR1 is SGHTA, CDR2 FQGNSA, per germline. V was clipped by 5 bases and J by 6 bases, with 7 bases between them. The CDR3 runs 11 residues. Full variable domain (outside the CDR3, taken from reference TRBV7-2 and TRBJ1-1): GAGVSQSPSNKVTEKGKDVELRCDPISGHTALYWYRQSLGQGLEFLIYFQGNSAPDKSGLPSDRFSAERTGGSVSTLTIQRTQQEDSAVYLCASSVTAEAFFGQGTRLTVV.

The V gene is TRBV19, the J gene TRBJ2-5; 10 positions match TRBD2. With 8 bases clipped from V and 0 bases from J, the junction kept 6 bases outside the gene matches. Germline V gene data show CDR1 as LNHDA and CDR2 as SQIVND (reference sequence). The CDR3 runs 15 residues. The DNA for the CDR3 is TGTGCCAGTCGTCGCACTAGCGGGAACCAAGAGACCCAGTACTTC. Residues: CASRRTSGNQETQYF.

This rearrangement joins TRBV19 to TRBJ2-1; TRBD2 matches 11 bases. The germline gives CDR1 LNHDA, CDR2 SQIVND (reference sequence). The CDR3 has 15 residues. V dropped 5 bases and J dropped 8; count of bases not matched to a gene: 8. In nucleotides, the CDR3 is TGTGCCAGTAGTGGTAGCGGGGGGGCGGAAGATGAGCAGTTCTTC. Protein: CASSGSGGAEDEQFF.

The gene calls are TRBV4-3 and TRBJ1-2; no clear D. This CDR3 contains 14 residues. Trimming pared 3 bases from V and 3 bases from J, leaving 11 bases between. Germline lookup yields CDR1 LGHNA and CDR2 YSLEER. The CDR3 here is CASSHGTADYGYTF. The CDR3 DNA reads as TGCGCCAGCAGCCACGGAACAGCTGACTATGGCTACACCTTC.

This chain joins TRBV15 and TRBJ1-1, with 8 bases matching TRBD1. The CDR3 consists of 15 residues. The germline V gene encodes CDR1 LNHNV and CDR2 YYDKDF (reference sequence). The ends lost 1 base at V and 1 base at J; junction bases unmatched: 2. CDR3 nucleotide sequence: TGTGCCACCAGCAGAGGACAGGGGCGGAACACTGAAGCTTTCTTT. It encodes CATSRGQGRNTEAFF.

The chain employs TRBV6-5 and TRBJ1-3, with 8 nucleotides matching TRBD1. The V gene's germline CDR1 is MNHEY and CDR2 SVGAGI. The CDR3 length is 16 residues. V was pared by 2 bases and J by 0 bases, with 3 bases of the junction left unmatched. The CDR3 coding sequence is TGTGCCAGCAGTTACGGGACAGGAGCCTCTGGAAACACCATATATTTT. Residues: CASSYGTGASGNTIYF.

The chain couples TRBV6-5 to TRBJ1-4; D uncertain. The germline V and J ends were trimmed by 8 bases and 8 bases, with 12 bases remaining between them. The germline CDR1 and CDR2 sequences are MNHEY and SVGAGI. CDR3 length equals 12 residues. This chain's CDR3 is CASRGVGEKLFF. Here the CDR3 DNA reads TGTGCCAGCCGCGGGGTGGGGGAAAAACTGTTTTTT.

The chain employs TRBV7-6 and TRBJ2-7; TRBD2 agrees at 7 bases. The junction had 7 bases not matched to a gene; V was cut back by 5 bases and J by 3 bases. The CDR3 sequence is 14 residues long. Looked up from germline, CDR1 is SGHVS and CDR2 is FNYEAQ. The CDR3 region has the DNA TGTGCCAGCAGCCAGATGACGGGGGGCTACGAGCAGTACTTC. Amino acid sequence: CASSQMTGGYEQYF.

The rearrangement joins TRBV5-5 to TRBJ2-7; possible D gene TRBD1, 6 bases. V was clipped by 1 base and J by 4 bases, with 9 bases between them. The CDR3 is made up of 13 amino acids. Germline loops: CDR1 SGHKS, CDR2 YYEKEE (reference sequence). The CDR3 spells CASSLTDRYEQYF. As DNA, the CDR3 is TGTGCCAGCAGCTTGACGGACAGATACGAGCAGTACTTC.

The rearrangement links TRBV12-3 or TRBV12-4 to TRBJ2-2; unclear D gene. This CDR3 contains 11 residues. V lost 5 bases to trimming and J lost 8 bases, with 6 bases between them. The CDR3: CASSPRGELFF. In DNA, the CDR3 is TGTGCCAGCAGTCCCCGGGGGGAGCTGTTTTTT.

As for this clone: This sample includes further DNA sequences coding for the same CDR3. The chain uses TRBV18 and TRBJ1-6; 9 positions agree with TRBD1. V trimming: 3 bases; J trimming: 8 bases; junction bases outside the gene matches: 2. CDR3 length equals 14 residues. Germline loops: CDR1 KGHSH, CDR2 LQKENI. Here the CDR3 reads CASSPTGGDSPLHF. DNA for the CDR3: TGTGCCAGCTCACCGACAGGGGGTGATTCACCCCTCCACTTT. The full variable domain, its missing parts supplied by reference TRBV18 and TRBJ1-6, is NAGVMQNPRHLVRRRGQEARLRCSPMKGHSHVYWYRQLPEEGLKFMVYLQKENIIDESGMPKERFSAEFPKEGPSILRIQQVVRGDSAAYFCASSPTGGDSPLHFGNGTRLTVT.

The chain is built from TRBV5-5 and TRBJ1-3; TRBD1 might be the D (6 bases). The CDR3 totals 16 residues. With 4 bases removed from V and 3 bases from J, the gap between germline ends came to 17 bases. In germline, CDR1 is SGHKS, CDR2 YYEKEE (reference sequence). This CDR3 reads CASSPGQLPVGNTIYF. The CDR3 bases are TGTGCCAGCAGCCCTGGACAGCTCCCAGTTGGAAACACCATATATTTT. Complete variable domain (other parts from reference TRBV5-5 and TRBJ1-3): DAGVTQSPTHLIKTRGQQVTLRCSPISGHKSVSWYQQVLGQGPQFIFQYYEKEERGRGNFPDRFSARQFPNYSSELNVNALLLGDSALYLCASSPGQLPVGNTIYFGEGSWLTVV.

This chain joins TRBV7-2 and TRBJ1-4; the match to TRBD1 covers 9 bases. Germline CDR1 reads SGHTA; CDR2 reads FQGNSA. Trimming at V came to 5 bases and at J to 7 bases, leaving 8 bases not matched to a gene. The CDR3 runs 15 residues. The CDR3 nucleotides are TGTGCCAGCAGCCCTACAACAGGGGGCGTTGAAAAACTGTTTTTT. The encoded protein is CASSPTTGGVEKLFF.

The rearrangement uses TRBV2 and TRBJ1-1; no definite D call. Germline V gene sequence: CDR1 SNHLY, CDR2 FYNNEI. The CDR3 runs to 13 residues. V was clipped by 5 bases and J by 5 bases, with 12 bases between them. The CDR3 loop reads CASSSEARTEAFF. The DNA for the CDR3 is TGTGCCAGCAGTTCGGAGGCCCGGACTGAAGCTTTCTTT.

The chain links TRBV4-2 to TRBJ2-1, with a weak D call TRBD1 (6 bases). The germline CDR1 and CDR2 sequences are LGHNA and YNFKEQ. Trimming stripped 5 bases from V and 8 bases from J, with 19 bases between. The CDR3 extends over 15 amino acids. The CDR3 loop is CASSKGMGADDEQFF. The CDR3 DNA reads TGTGCCAGCAGCAAGGGGATGGGGGCTGACGATGAGCAGTTCTTC.

This clone was picked up a small number of times. This chain connects TRBV14 to TRBJ1-3, with a tentative D call TRBD1 (5 bases). This CDR3 spans 16 amino acids. V was shortened by 2 bases and J by 0 bases, with 11 bases between the two germline ends. Germline V gene sequence: CDR1 SGHDN, CDR2 FVKESK. The CDR3 DNA sequence: TGTGCCAGCAGCCAAACCCAGGGTTCCTCTGGAAACACCATATATTTT. Residues: CASSQTQGSSGNTIYF.

V gene TRBV13 combines with J gene TRBJ2-7; 9 bases fit TRBD2. The germline V gene encodes CDR1 PRHDT and CDR2 FYEKMQ (reference sequence). The J segment lost 3 bases and the V segment lost 0 bases, leaving 9 bases of the junction unmatched. This CDR3 spans 17 amino acids. This CDR3 reads CASSLGPGRGGHYEQYF. Written as DNA, the CDR3 is TGTGCCAGCAGCTTAGGGCCCGGGCGGGGGGGCCACTACGAGCAGTACTTC. Complete variable domain (other parts from reference TRBV13 and TRBJ2-7): AAGVIQSPRHLIKEKRETATLKCYPIPRHDTVYWYQQGPGQDPQFLISFYEKMQSDKGSIPDRFSAQQFSDYHSELNMSSLELGDSALYFCASSLGPGRGGHYEQYFGPGTRLTVT.

The chain joins TRBV29-1 to TRBJ1-1; maybe TRBD1 (6 bases). This CDR3 contains 11 residues. CDR1 and CDR2 (germline): SQVTM, ANQGSEA. V was trimmed by 4 bases and J by 4 bases, leaving 7 bases between them. The CDR3 is CSVAGVTEAFF. Written as DNA, the CDR3 is TGCAGCGTTGCAGGGGTCACTGAAGCTTTCTTT.

The V and J genes are TRBV10-3 and TRBJ1-3; 7 bases match TRBD1. Germline V gives CDR1 ENHRY, CDR2 SYGVKD. CDR3 length: 14 residues. The V and J ends lost 10 bases and 0 bases, in that order; junction bases with no gene match: 6. CDR3 loop: CATRQGLSGNTIYF. Written as DNA, the CDR3 is TGTGCCACCAGACAGGGCCTCTCTGGAAACACCATATATTTT.

J is TRBJ2-3 and V is TRBV9, with D perhaps TRBD2 (5 bases). V lost 4 bases and J 5 bases, leaving 8 bases between the germline ends. In germline, CDR1 is SGDLS, CDR2 YYNGEE. The CDR3 contains 12 residues. The CDR3 region has the DNA TGTGCCAGCAGCCCCCGGGGAGATACGCAGTATTTT. Translation: CASSPRGDTQYF. The variable domain in full, completed from reference TRBV9 and TRBJ2-3, reads DSGVTQTPKHLITATGQRVTLRCSPRSGDLSVYWYQQSLDQGLQFLIQYYNGEERAKGNILERFSAQQFPDLHSELNLSSLELGDSALYFCASSPRGDTQYFGPGTRLTVL.

This chain uses TRBV5-1 with TRBJ2-7, with TRBD1 as a possible D gene (6 bases). Germline CDR1 SGHRS, CDR2 YFSETQ. The CDR3 runs 14 residues. V lost 3 bases, J lost 6 bases, and 16 bases lay in between. This CDR3 is CASSSRDGGGEQYF. The CDR3 nucleotides read TGCGCCAGCAGCTCCCGAGATGGGGGCGGCGAGCAGTACTTC.

The chain recombines TRBV7-2 with TRBJ2-3, with D uncertain. Germline V gives CDR1 SGHTA, CDR2 FQGNSA. The V gene lost 5 bases and the J gene lost 0 bases, with 6 bases spanning the gap. The CDR3 covers 13 residues. CDR3 bases: TGTGCCAGCAGCCCGACTAGCACAGATACGCAGTATTTT. It specifies CASSPTSTDTQYF.

V gene TRBV6-5 combines with J gene TRBJ1-5; no firm D call. CDR3 length: 14 amino acids. Germline assignment: CDR1 MNHEY and CDR2 SVGAGI. V lost 4 bases to trimming and J lost 4 bases, with 11 bases between them. Here the CDR3 DNA reads TGTGCCAGCAGTTTCGGGGTCGGGAATCAGCCCCAGCATTTT. It specifies CASSFGVGNQPQHF.

This chain links TRBV6-4 with TRBJ2-7; the D gene is possibly TRBD2 (5 bases). The V end lost 5 bases, the J end lost 5 bases, and 22 bases lay between the germline ends. This CDR3 contains 16 residues. Germline CDR1 MRHNA, CDR2 SNTAGT. The CDR3, as DNA: TGTGCCAGCAGTAGGCCCTCCCGGGGTGGCGGCCACGAGCAGTACGTC. Its protein is CASSRPSRGGGHEQYV.

The chain joins TRBV7-7 to TRBJ2-7, with 8 bases that match TRBD2. Trimming removed 0 bases from V and 2 bases from J; junction bases left unmatched: 3. CDR1 and CDR2 from the germline V gene are SSHAT and FNYEAQ (reference sequence). The CDR3 loop spans 15 amino acids. The CDR3 sequence is CASSLAAGEAYEQYF. The CDR3, as DNA: TGTGCCAGCAGCTTAGCAGCGGGGGAGGCCTACGAGCAGTACTTC. The whole variable domain, filled in from reference TRBV7-7 and TRBJ2-7, reads GAGVSQSPRYKVTKRGQDVTLRCDPISSHATLYWYQQALGQGPEFLTYFNYEAQPDKSGLPSDRFSAERPEGSISTLTIQRTEQRDSAMYRCASSLAAGEAYEQYFGPGTRLTVT.